Each of the 27 T cell receptor beta chains below was sequenced from the same sample in a study of cytomegalovirus exposure and HLA in healthy donors. Both 60 Vbeta primers and 13 Jbeta primers went into the PCR. The assay was immunoSEQ multiplex PCR, and TCRdb's table has in-frame clones only and misses some. The data show about 140,000 clones, with about 80% seen just once and less than 2% held by the top ten. Source material: PBMCs. These receptors all come from a man in his forties in good health and CMV-seronegative.

The chain recombines TRBV9 with TRBJ2-3; 12 nucleotides match TRBD2. The V segment lost 4 bases and the J segment 5 bases; nucleotides outside the gene matches: 8. CDR3 size: 16 residues. The germline V gene encodes CDR1 SGDLS and CDR2 YYNGEE. The CDR3 protein is CASSSRTSGVIDTQYF. The CDR3 bases are TGTGCCAGCAGCTCCCGGACTAGCGGGGTGATAGATACGCAGTATTTT.

V is TRBV7-2 and J is TRBJ2-7, with D maybe TRBD1 (5 bases). The CDR3 is made up of 15 amino acids. V was trimmed by 2 bases and J by 2 bases, leaving 13 bases between them. Per the germline V gene, CDR1 is SGHTA and CDR2 is FQGNSA. The CDR3 coding sequence is TGTGCCAGCAGCTTACCCCCTCAGGGCACCTACGAGCAGTACTTC. Protein product: CASSLPPQGTYEQYF.

This chain links TRBV29-1 with TRBJ2-3, with D unresolved. This CDR3 comprises 17 residues. From germline, CDR1 is SQVTM and CDR2 ANQGSEA. Deletions cut 4 bases from V and 0 bases from J, with 20 bases between. The CDR3 DNA follows: TGCAGCGTTGGGGCCGAATTTGTTCTTACCAGCACAGATACGCAGTATTTT. It codes for CSVGAEFVLTSTDTQYF.

The rearrangement uses TRBV27 and TRBJ2-5; 9 nucleotides match TRBD2. Losses at the gene ends were 8 bases for V and 1 base for J; bases not matched to a gene: 23. The CDR3 runs to 20 residues. Germline CDR1 is MNHEY and CDR2 is SMNVEV (reference sequence). The CDR3 loop reads CASVGPSGASGAGPQETQYF. The DNA for the CDR3 is TGTGCCAGCGTTGGGCCTAGCGGGGCTAGCGGGGCCGGCCCCCAAGAGACCCAGTACTTC.

V usage is TRBV7-6 and J usage is TRBJ2-1; 7 bases match TRBD2. This CDR3 comprises 15 residues. The germline V gene encodes CDR1 SGHVS and CDR2 FNYEAQ. The junction had 9 bases not matched to a gene; V was cut back by 1 base and J by 9 bases. The DNA for the CDR3 is TGTGCCAGCAGCTTAGAGTCCGGGAGCGGGGTTGAGCAGTTCTTC. Amino acid sequence: CASSLESGSGVEQFF.

The chain uses TRBV19 and TRBJ2-3; TRBD2 agrees at 8 bases. The CDR3 has 16 amino acids. Germline CDR1 is LNHDA and CDR2 is SQIVND (reference sequence). Trimming cost V 1 base and J 5 bases; bases outside gene matches: 8. Here the CDR3 DNA reads TGTGCCAGTAGTATAGCGAGGAGCGGGGGATTAGATACGCAGTATTTT. Translation gives CASSIARSGGLDTQYF.

As to this clone: Possible read error: a much larger clone is one base away. Different DNA sequences within this sample yield the same CDR3. J is TRBJ2-7 and V is TRBV4-1; possibly TRBD2 for D (6 bases). CDR1 and CDR2 (germline): MGHRA, YSYEKL. The CDR3 covers 16 residues. V lost 0 bases, J lost 2 bases, and 14 bases lay in between. CDR3 DNA sequence: TGCGCCAGCAGCCAAGAGAGTAGCGGAGCGGCCTACGAGCAGTACTTC. This translates into CASSQESSGAAYEQYF.

The table lists this clone with a count of one. This rearrangement joins TRBV5-4 to TRBJ2-7; maybe TRBD1 (5 bases). V gave up 0 bases and J gave up 2 bases, with 9 bases separating them. The germline V gene encodes CDR1 SGHNT and CDR2 YYREEE (reference sequence). The CDR3 runs to 14 residues. DNA of the CDR3: TGTGCCAGCAGCTTGGAGGGGCGAGCCTACGAGCAGTACTTC. Translating it yields CASSLEGRAYEQYF.

The V call is TRBV9, the J call TRBJ2-3; the match to TRBD2 covers 11 bases. The length of the CDR3 is 15 residues. Unmatched junction bases numbered 2, after V lost 0 bases and J lost 5 bases. Germline V gives CDR1 SGDLS, CDR2 YYNGEE. The CDR3 nucleotides are TGTGCCAGCAGCGTAGAACTAGCGGGAGTAGATACGCAGTATTTT. Translating it yields CASSVELAGVDTQYF.

This chain links TRBV29-1 with TRBJ2-6, with TRBD1 matching over 7 bases. The CDR3 consists of 17 residues. CDR1 and CDR2 (germline): SQVTM, ANQGSEA. Trimming took 4 bases from V and 1 from J; bases not matched to a gene: 10. Written as DNA, the CDR3 is TGCAGCGTTGGCCAGACAGGGAATAGGTCTGGGGCCAACGTCCTGACTTTC. Amino acids: CSVGQTGNRSGANVLTF.

J is TRBJ2-2 and V is TRBV5-5, with 7 bases aligning to TRBD1. The CDR3 contains 17 residues. The V and J ends lost 0 bases and 0 bases, in that order; junction bases with no gene match: 5. Germline loops: CDR1 SGHKS, CDR2 YYEKEE (reference sequence). The CDR3 sequence is CASSLVTGAPNTGELFF. The CDR3 bases are TGTGCCAGCAGCTTGGTAACAGGGGCTCCGAACACCGGGGAGCTGTTTTTT. The variable domain in full, with the rest retrieved from reference TRBV5-5 and TRBJ2-2, is DAGVTQSPTHLIKTRGQQVTLRCSPISGHKSVSWYQQVLGQGPQFIFQYYEKEERGRGNFPDRFSARQFPNYSSELNVNALLLGDSALYLCASSLVTGAPNTGELFFGEGSRLTVL.

The table lists this clone with a count of one. The chain is built from TRBV9 and TRBJ2-5, with 15 positions matching TRBD2. The J call is doubtful: the DNA matches TRBJ2-7 better. The CDR3 consists of 15 residues. Germline V gene sequence: CDR1 SGDLS, CDR2 YYNGEE. This CDR3 is CASSRTSGGDYEQYF. CDR3 sequence (DNA): TGTGCCAGCAGCAGGACTAGCGGGGGGGACTACGAGCAGTACTTC.

The rearrangement links TRBV9 to TRBJ2-2, with 7 bases lining up with TRBD1. Germline V gives CDR1 SGDLS, CDR2 YYNGEE. V was pared by 0 bases and J by 7 bases, with 9 bases of the junction left unmatched. This CDR3 comprises 16 residues. The CDR3 DNA is TGTGCCAGCAGCGTAGGGTGGCAGGGGGTAAACGGGGAGCTGTTTTTT. Translated: CASSVGWQGVNGELFF.

This chain joins TRBV6-1 and TRBJ2-7; D gene ambiguous. The CDR3 is 12 residues long. Germline V lookup: CDR1 MNHNS, CDR2 SASEGT. The germline V and J ends were trimmed by 7 bases and 7 bases, with 14 bases remaining between them. The CDR3 region has the DNA TGTGCCAGCACCCGAACGACGAGGGAGCAGTACTTC. Translation: CASTRTTREQYF.

The chain recombines TRBV27 with TRBJ2-2; 12 bases agree with TRBD2. Germline lookup yields CDR1 MNHEY and CDR2 SMNVEV (reference sequence). The length of the CDR3 is 17 residues. Losses at the gene ends were 3 bases for V and 4 bases for J; bases not matched to a gene: 6. In DNA form, the CDR3 reads TGTGCCAGCAGTTTCCCTAGCGGGAGGGCCGGCACCGGGGAGCTGTTTTTT. Translated: CASSFPSGRAGTGELFF.

This clone was seen only a few times. An end of the junction does not agree with germline; a read error may underlie this. CDR3 bases: TGTGCCAGCAGTGAAGAAAGGACTCATGTCTTC. It yields the protein CASSEERTHVF. This chain uses TRBV6-1 with TRBJ1-2; D ambiguous. Germline CDR1 and CDR2: MNHNS and SASEGT. The CDR3 length is 11 residues.

The chain is built from TRBV19 and TRBJ2-1, with TRBD1 matching over 9 bases. Germline assignment: CDR1 LNHDA and CDR2 SQIVND (reference sequence). The CDR3 length is 14 residues. V lost 5 bases, J lost 8 bases, and 7 bases stayed unmatched. CDR3 in DNA: TGTGCCAGTAGTCCGACAGGGGGATTCTATGAGCAGTTCTTC. Its protein is CASSPTGGFYEQFF.

This clone has just a few counts. The rearrangement uses TRBV13 and TRBJ2-4; 9 bases map to TRBD1. The V and J ends lost 6 bases and 2 bases, in that order; junction bases with no gene match: 5. The length of the CDR3 is 15 residues. The germline V gene encodes CDR1 PRHDT and CDR2 FYEKMQ (reference sequence). The CDR3 nucleotides read TGTGCCAGCAGAAGGACAGGGGAGTCCAAAAACATTCAGTACTTC. Its translation: CASRRTGESKNIQYF.

The chain joins TRBV5-6 to TRBJ1-2, with 9 nucleotides matching TRBD1. Looked up from germline, CDR1 is SGHDT and CDR2 is YYEEEE. This CDR3 contains 15 residues. V lost 3 bases to trimming and J lost 2 bases; unmatched junction nucleotides: 5. The CDR3 nucleotides are TGTGCCAGCAGCTCACAGGGGGCGCGCAACTATGGCTACACCTTC. It codes for CASSSQGARNYGYTF.

The chain carries TRBV19 and TRBJ2-3; unclear D gene. The CDR3 spans 13 residues. The germline V and J ends were trimmed by 3 bases and 6 bases, with 10 bases remaining between them. Germline lookup yields CDR1 LNHDA and CDR2 SQIVND (reference sequence). The CDR3 sequence is CASSIVLSDTQYF. CDR3 nucleotides: TGTGCCAGTAGTATCGTCTTGTCCGATACGCAGTATTTT.

V and J are TRBV6-5 and TRBJ1-4; no definite D call. V was trimmed by 6 bases and J by 7 bases, leaving 12 bases between them. The CDR3 runs to 13 residues. The germline CDR1 and CDR2 sequences are MNHEY and SVGAGI. CDR3 amino acids: CASSLLGSEKLFF. CDR3 in DNA: TGTGCCAGCAGCCTCCTTGGTAGTGAAAAACTGTTTTTT.

The sample holds a few counts of this clone. This chain connects TRBV4-3 to TRBJ1-2, with 9 positions matching TRBD1. Per germline, CDR1 LGHNA and CDR2 YSLEER. The CDR3 has 14 amino acids. The V segment lost 5 bases and the J segment 2 bases; nucleotides outside the gene matches: 3. This CDR3 is CASSAGTGNYGYTF. CDR3 nucleotide sequence: TGCGCCAGCAGCGCCGGGACAGGGAACTATGGCTACACCTTC.

The chain carries TRBV6-1 and TRBJ2-5; no clear D. With 4 bases removed from V and 1 base from J, the gap between germline ends came to 13 bases. Germline values: CDR1 MNHNS, CDR2 SASEGT. CDR3 length: 15 amino acids. CDR3 amino acids: CASSVPPVVQETQYF. The CDR3 DNA is TGTGCCAGCAGTGTCCCCCCGGTAGTCCAAGAGACCCAGTACTTC.

The chain uses TRBV28 and TRBJ2-3; 14 nucleotides agree with TRBD2. Germline V lookup: CDR1 MDHEN, CDR2 SYDVKM. This CDR3 has 16 residues. The V and J ends lost 5 bases and 3 bases, in that order; junction bases with no gene match: 4. CDR3 DNA sequence: TGTGCCAGCAGTGGGACTAGCGGGAGAGTTACAGATACGCAGTATTTT. Its translation is CASSGTSGRVTDTQYF.

V and J are TRBV5-1 and TRBJ2-7; 7 nucleotides agree with TRBD1. Germline CDR1 SGHRS, CDR2 YFSETQ. V was clipped by 0 bases and J by 2 bases; unmatched bases: 5. The CDR3 covers 15 residues. In DNA, the CDR3 is TGCGCCAGCAGCTTGGGAGGACAGGTCCCCTACGAGCAGTACTTC. Residues: CASSLGGQVPYEQYF.

The chain recombines TRBV7-9 with TRBJ2-1, with D hard to call. There are 13 residues in the CDR3. V was trimmed by 5 bases and J by 8 bases, leaving 13 bases between them. Germline V lookup: CDR1 SEHNR, CDR2 FQNEAQ (reference sequence). The DNA of the CDR3 is TGTGCCAGCAGCCCAAAGGAGACGGATGAGCAGTTCTTC. It codes for CASSPKETDEQFF.

The chain links TRBV4-3 to TRBJ2-2; 7 bases align to TRBD2. This CDR3 region has 18 residues. Germline V gene data show CDR1 as LGHNA and CDR2 as YSLEER. The V segment lost 1 base and the J segment 2 bases; nucleotides outside the gene matches: 10. CDR3 residues: CASSQGGTGGPNTGELFF. In DNA, the CDR3 is TGCGCCAGCAGCCAAGGAGGAACGGGGGGTCCTAACACCGGGGAGCTGTTTTTT.